One sample yielded the 24 T cell receptor beta chains listed below, sequenced in a study of immune evolution from preneoplasia to lung adenocarcinoma. TCRdb's copy holds only in-frame clones and misses some; the assay was immunoSEQ multiplex PCR. The sample gives around 6,000 clones, approximately 85% of which show up once; more than 4% is in the top ten. Sequencing was done on a sample of FFPE invasive lung adenocarcinoma tissue. All receptors come from a person aged 50-75 years with lung adenocarcinoma.

This chain uses TRBV28 with TRBJ1-3; 7 bases are a match to TRBD1. The CDR3 contains 14 residues. Unmatched junction bases numbered 0, after V lost 4 bases and J lost 0 bases. Germline V CDR1 and CDR2: MDHEN, SYDVKM. CDR3 region: CASSWDSSGNTIYF. The CDR3 coding sequence is TGTGCCAGCAGTTGGGACAGCTCTGGAAACACCATATATTTT. The full variable domain, with the rest looked up from reference TRBV28 and TRBJ1-3, is DVKVTQSSRYLVKRTGEKVFLECVQDMDHENMFWYRQDPGLGLRLIYFSYDVKMKEKGDIPEGYSVSREKKERFSLILESASTNQTSMYLCASSWDSSGNTIYFGEGSWLTVV.

This rearrangement joins TRBV4-1 to TRBJ2-7; D may be TRBD2 (5 bases). The CDR3 sequence is 15 residues long. Germline V gene sequence: CDR1 MGHRA, CDR2 YSYEKL. The V end lost 3 bases, the J end lost 3 bases, and 15 bases lay between the germline ends. The CDR3 bases are TGCGCCAGCAGCCAGAGGGAAACTAGTCTCTACGAGCAGTACTTC. Encoded protein: CASSQRETSLYEQYF.

The chain joins TRBV25-1 to TRBJ2-5; D remains ambiguous. This CDR3 spans 13 amino acids. Per the germline V gene, CDR1 is MGHDK and CDR2 is SYGVNS. V lost 4 bases, J lost 4 bases, and 10 bases lay in between. The CDR3 protein is CASSVGNGETQYF. The CDR3 bases are TGTGCCAGCAGTGTGGGGAACGGAGAGACCCAGTACTTC. Based on the CDR3 plus reference TRBV25-1 and TRBJ2-5, the full variable domain is EADIYQTPRYLVIGTGKKITLECSQTMGHDKMYWYQQDPGMELHLIHYSYGVNSTEKGDLSSESTVSRIRTEHFPLTLESARPSHTSQYLCASSVGNGETQYFGPGTRLLVL.

This chain connects TRBV11-3 to TRBJ2-3; 7 bases are a match to TRBD2. Germline CDR1 SGHNT, CDR2 YENEEA. CDR3 length: 13 amino acids. Trimming cost V 3 bases and J 5 bases; bases outside gene matches: 2. This chain's CDR3 is CASSLGLRDTQYF. For the CDR3, the DNA is TGTGCCAGCAGCTTGGGACTAAGAGATACGCAGTATTTT.

This clone has a single count. CDR3 protein: CATSREAANEKLFF. The CDR3 nucleotides read TGTGCCACCAGCAGGGAAGCAGCTAATGAAAAACTGTTTTTT. The rearrangement links TRBV15 to TRBJ1-4, with unresolved D. CDR1 is LNHNV, CDR2 YYDKDF, per germline (reference sequence). The CDR3 covers 14 residues. Trimming stripped 3 bases from V and 3 bases from J, with 8 bases between.

V gene TRBV2 combines with J gene TRBJ2-5; 14 nucleotides agree with TRBD2. V lost 5 bases and J lost 5; bases outside the gene matches: 4. This CDR3 contains 15 residues. Per germline, CDR1 SNHLY and CDR2 FYNNEI. The CDR3, as DNA: TGTGCCAGCAGTAGGGGACTAGCGGGAGCGGAGACCCAGTACTTC. Protein sequence: CASSRGLAGAETQYF.

In DNA form, the CDR3 reads TGTGCCAGCAGCTACGGGACTACCAATTACGAGCAGTACTTC. Its protein is CASSYGTTNYEQYF. The rearrangement uses TRBV7-8 and TRBJ2-7; TRBD2 matches at 7 bases. The V and J ends lost 4 bases and 4 bases, in that order; junction bases with no gene match: 7. This CDR3 has 14 amino acids. Germline assignment: CDR1 SGHVS and CDR2 FQNEAQ.

The chain recombines TRBV30 with TRBJ2-7; D not certain. Trimming stripped 0 bases from V and 2 bases from J, with 14 bases between. Germline lookup yields CDR1 GTSNPN and CDR2 SVGIG (reference sequence). The CDR3 extends over 15 amino acids. The CDR3 DNA follows: TGTGCCTGGAGTGTACGTCAGGAAGCCCCCTACGAGCAGTACTTC. Its protein product is CAWSVRQEAPYEQYF.

The chain has TRBV29-1 and TRBJ1-2; 8 bases are shared with TRBD1. Trimming removed 5 bases from V and 8 bases from J; junction bases left unmatched: 10. The CDR3 is made up of 13 amino acids. CDR1 is SQVTM and CDR2 is ANQGSEA in the germline V gene. DNA of the CDR3: TGCAGCGTTCGGTCAGGGGGCGCCCTCGGCTACACCTTC. This sequence encodes CSVRSGGALGYTF. Using reference TRBV29-1 and TRBJ1-2 for the parts outside the CDR3, the full variable domain is SAVISQKPSRDICQRGTSLTIQCQVDSQVTMMFWYRQQPGQSLTLIATANQGSEATYESGFVIDKFPISRPNLTFSTLTVSNMSPEDSSIYLCSVRSGGALGYTFGSGTRLTVV.

This rearrangement joins TRBV5-1 to TRBJ1-2; D call uncertain. The CDR3 is made up of 14 amino acids. CDR1 is SGHRS and CDR2 is YFSETQ in the germline V gene. V shed 1 base and J shed 6 bases, with 13 bases lying between them. The CDR3: CASSLNTFLDGYTF. The DNA of the CDR3 is TGCGCCAGCAGCTTGAATACCTTTCTGGATGGCTACACCTTC.

The chain recombines TRBV7-2 with TRBJ1-1; a possible D gene is TRBD1 (5 bases). Germline V gives CDR1 SGHTA, CDR2 FQGNSA. Between the trimmed V and J ends, which lost 4 bases and 7 bases, there was a span of 13 bases. The CDR3 runs to 13 residues. The CDR3 protein is CASSSYRDLEAFF. CDR3 in DNA: TGTGCCAGCAGCTCCTACCGGGACCTTGAAGCTTTCTTT. Looking up the rest from reference TRBV7-2 and TRBJ1-1 gives the full variable domain: GAGVSQSPSNKVTEKGKDVELRCDPISGHTALYWYRQSLGQGLEFLIYFQGNSAPDKSGLPSDRFSAERTGGSVSTLTIQRTQQEDSAVYLCASSSYRDLEAFFGQGTRLTVV.

The CDR3 DNA sequence: TGTGCCAGCAGTGGCTGGACGGACCAAGAGACCCAGTACTTC. Amino acids: CASSGWTDQETQYF. The gene calls are TRBV6-1 and TRBJ2-5; D is unresolved. The CDR3 has 14 amino acids. The V gene's germline CDR1 is MNHNS and CDR2 SASEGT. Trimming shortened V by 4 bases and J by 0 bases, and 9 bases separated the two germline ends.

The J gene is TRBJ2-2, the V gene TRBV11-3; unclear D gene. Germline V gene lookup returns CDR1 SGHNT and CDR2 YENEEA. V lost 2 bases, J lost 7 bases, and 5 bases lay in between. This CDR3 is built from 12 residues. The CDR3 DNA reads TGTGCCAGCAGCTTAACAGTCGGGGAGCTGTTTTTT. This codes for CASSLTVGELFF.

The V and J genes are TRBV28 and TRBJ2-2; D may be TRBD1 (6 bases). The CDR3 extends over 13 amino acids. Germline CDR1 reads MDHEN; CDR2 reads SYDVKM. Trimming pared 8 bases from V and 5 bases from J, leaving 12 bases between. CDR3 bases: TGTGCCAGCCGGGACATTTTAACCGGGGAGCTGTTTTTT. Amino acid sequence: CASRDILTGELFF.

This chain's CDR3 is CASSGEGRETQYF. CDR3 sequence (DNA): TGTGCCAGCAGCGGGGAGGGAAGGGAGACCCAGTACTTC. The gene calls are TRBV2 and TRBJ2-5; the match to TRBD2 covers 7 bases. V was clipped by 6 bases and J by 5 bases; unmatched bases: 6. This CDR3 has 13 residues. Germline values: CDR1 SNHLY, CDR2 FYNNEI.

A remark on this clone: The same CDR3 arises from other DNA sequences in this sample as well. This sequence joins TRBV5-1 and TRBJ2-7; the D call may be TRBD1 or TRBD2 (6 bases each). V lost 4 bases, J lost 3 bases, and 17 bases lay in between. This CDR3 spans 15 amino acids. Per the germline V gene, CDR1 is SGHRS and CDR2 is YFSETQ. The CDR3 spells CASSQRGENHYEQYF. The CDR3 coding sequence is TGCGCCAGCAGCCAGAGGGGGGAAAACCACTACGAGCAGTACTTC.

The chain recombines TRBV28 with TRBJ2-3, with TRBD1 matching 9 bases. Germline CDR1 is MDHEN and CDR2 is SYDVKM. CDR3 length: 14 amino acids. The V gene end was trimmed by 5 bases and the J gene end by 3 bases; junction bases not matched to a gene: 3. CDR3 coding DNA: TGTGCCAGCAGTCGGACAGGGGTAACAGATACGCAGTATTTT. Encoded protein: CASSRTGVTDTQYF.

The rearrangement uses TRBV4-1 and TRBJ1-1; TRBD1 matches at 9 bases. Germline-derived CDR1 and CDR2 are MGHRA and YSYEKL. This CDR3 contains 19 residues. Unmatched junction bases numbered 12, after V lost 0 bases and J lost 1 base. As DNA, the CDR3 is TGCGCCAGCAGCCAAGAGACTAGGGGACAGGGACGGCGGAACACTGAAGCTTTCTTT. Translating gives CASSQETRGQGRRNTEAFF.

The sample holds a few counts of this clone. The chain uses TRBV30 and TRBJ1-4, with D possibly matching TRBD1 (5 bases). The CDR3 has 13 residues. Between the trimmed V and J ends, which lost 4 bases and 6 bases, there was a span of 12 bases. Germline CDR1 reads GTSNPN; CDR2 reads SVGIG (reference sequence). CDR3 loop: CAWTTGSDEKLFF. The CDR3 DNA follows: TGTGCCTGGACTACAGGCTCTGATGAAAAACTGTTTTTT. Full variable domain (missing parts from reference TRBV30 and TRBJ1-4): SQTIHQWPATLVQPVGSPLSLECTVEGTSNPNLYWYRQAAGRGLQLLFYSVGIGQISSEVPQNLSASRPQDRQFILSSKKLLLSDSGFYLCAWTTGSDEKLFFGSGTQLSVL.

This clone was seen only a few times. V and J are TRBV4-1 and TRBJ2-7; the D gene could be TRBD1 or TRBD2 (5 bases each). Germline V gene sequence: CDR1 MGHRA, CDR2 YSYEKL. The CDR3 consists of 13 residues. V shed 1 base and J shed 6 bases, with 10 bases lying between them. CDR3 coding DNA: TGCGCCAGCAGCCAAGGGTTGGGGGTCGAGCAGTACTTC. This gives the protein CASSQGLGVEQYF.

V gene TRBV6-8 combines with J gene TRBJ2-2; 7 nucleotides match TRBD1. The CDR3 has 14 residues. The germline V gene encodes CDR1 MNHGY and CDR2 SAAAGT. J gave up 1 base and V 8 bases, and 4 bases lay outside the gene matches. The CDR3 protein is CASQRTGNTGELFF. The CDR3 nucleotides read TGTGCCAGCCAGAGGACAGGGAACACCGGGGAGCTGTTTTTT.

This clone was detected only a few times. The rearrangement uses TRBV15 and TRBJ2-1; D gene ambiguous. Trimming stripped 5 bases from V and 8 bases from J, with 10 bases between. Germline V gene sequence: CDR1 LNHNV, CDR2 YYDKDF (reference sequence). CDR3 length: 12 amino acids. The CDR3 sequence is CATSPDRHEQFF. Written as DNA, the CDR3 is TGTGCCACCAGCCCCGATCGTCATGAGCAGTTCTTC.

The chain combines TRBV7-6 with TRBJ2-4; the match to TRBD1 covers 7 bases. J was trimmed by 1 base and V by 6 bases; bases with no gene match: 9. The CDR3 is 16 residues long. The germline V gene encodes CDR1 SGHVS and CDR2 FNYEAQ. The CDR3 DNA reads as TGTGCCAGCAGACTCGAGACAGGGTTGGCCAAAAACATTCAGTACTTC. Translated, it gives CASRLETGLAKNIQYF.

There are a few counts of this clone. This chain connects TRBV20-1 to TRBJ2-5; the D gene is possibly TRBD2 (6 bases). The CDR3 totals 11 residues. Germline loops: CDR1 DFQATT, CDR2 SNEGSKA (reference sequence). The DNA of the CDR3 is TGCGGCGGGGAGGCCCAAGAGACCCAGTACTTC. Amino acid sequence: CGGEAQETQYF.